Each of the 25 T cell receptor beta chains below was sequenced from the same sample in a study of OX40 agonist ivuxolimab in advanced cancers. TCRdb's table, derived via immunoSEQ multiplex PCR, lists solely in-frame clones and lacks some. Of around 5,000 clones listed, about 67% are singletons. Material: CD4+ or CD8+ T cells sorted from blood, obtained in a trial of the OX40 agonist ivuxolimab. These receptors all come from an adult with an advanced solid tumor such as melanoma, head and neck, liver or kidney cancer.

This chain connects TRBV27 to TRBJ2-3, with a possible D match to TRBD2 (8 bases). V lost 8 bases, J lost 0 bases, and 18 bases lay in between. Germline values: CDR1 MNHEY, CDR2 SMNVEV (reference sequence). This CDR3 is 16 amino acids long. CDR3 loop: CASGPGGGPSTDTQYF. CDR3 nucleotide sequence: TGTGCCAGCGGGCCGGGAGGGGGCCCTAGCACAGATACGCAGTATTTT.

Only one count was recorded for this clone. One end of the junction varies from germline; a read error may be responsible. The chain uses TRBV4-1 and TRBJ2-5; 7 bases are shared with TRBD1. Looked up from germline, CDR1 is MGHRA and CDR2 is YSYEKL. CDR3 length equals 17 residues. The CDR3 is CTSSQDGTELYLKTQYF. In nucleotides, the CDR3 is TGCACCAGCAGCCAAGATGGGACAGAACTTTATTTAAAGACCCAGTACTTC.

This rearrangement joins TRBV15 to TRBJ1-1; D is possibly TRBD1 (6 bases). This CDR3 has 15 amino acids. V lost 4 bases to trimming and J lost 1 base, with 13 bases between them. The germline V gene encodes CDR1 LNHNV and CDR2 YYDKDF (reference sequence). The CDR3, as DNA: TGTGCCACCAGCAAAGGGGGGAGGGCGAACACTGAAGCTTTCTTT. It encodes CATSKGGRANTEAFF. Looking up the rest from reference TRBV15 and TRBJ1-1 gives the full variable domain: DAMVIQNPRYQVTQFGKPVTLSCSQTLNHNVMYWYQQKSSQAPKLLFHYYDKDFNNEADTPDNFQSRRPNTSFCFLDIRSPGLGDTAMYLCATSKGGRANTEAFFGQGTRLTVV.

The chain recombines TRBV4-3 with TRBJ1-4; unclear D gene. Trimming took 0 bases from V and 0 from J, leaving 5 bases between them. This CDR3 is 15 amino acids long. Germline V gives CDR1 LGHNA, CDR2 YSLEER. This CDR3 reads CASSQDGSTNEKLFF. Written as DNA, the CDR3 is TGCGCCAGCAGCCAAGACGGGTCAACTAATGAAAAACTGTTTTTT.

This clone was observed a single time. This sequence joins TRBV6-1 and TRBJ1-1; tentative D call: TRBD1 (5 bases). V shed 6 bases and J shed 5 bases, with 10 bases lying between them. The CDR3 loop spans 12 amino acids. CDR1 is MNHNS and CDR2 is SASEGT in the germline V gene. CDR3 loop: CASSWGGTEAFF. CDR3 nucleotide sequence: TGTGCCAGCAGCTGGGGGGGGACTGAAGCTTTCTTT.

This clone was seen a few times. This chain links TRBV28 with TRBJ1-6; D call uncertain. The germline V gene encodes CDR1 MDHEN and CDR2 SYDVKM. This CDR3 is built from 11 residues. Trimming left V 2 bases short and J 9 bases short, with 2 bases between. The CDR3 nucleotides read TGTGCCAGCAGTTTAGGTTCACCCCTCCACTTT. This sequence encodes CASSLGSPLHF.

The chain has TRBV2 and TRBJ1-1; D unclear. This CDR3 contains 11 residues. The V end was cut by 2 bases, the J end by 6 bases, with 4 bases between. CDR1 is SNHLY and CDR2 is FYNNEI in the germline V gene. The CDR3 loop is CASSEFAEAFF. CDR3 nucleotide sequence: TGTGCCAGCAGTGAATTTGCTGAAGCTTTCTTT.

The rearrangement links TRBV4-3 to TRBJ2-1, with 9 bases fitting TRBD2. V lost 3 bases, J lost 4 bases, and 7 bases stayed unmatched. This CDR3 spans 16 amino acids. From germline, CDR1 is LGHNA and CDR2 YSLEER. This CDR3 reads CASSQLAGQRYNEQFF. CDR3 in DNA: TGCGCCAGCAGCCAGCTAGCGGGGCAGAGGTACAATGAGCAGTTCTTC.

The rearrangement uses TRBV7-3 and TRBJ2-1; D perhaps matches TRBD2 (6 bases). This CDR3 contains 14 residues. The germline V gene encodes CDR1 SGHTA and CDR2 FQGTGA. Trimming left V 0 bases short and J 7 bases short, with 10 bases between. This CDR3 reads CASSLTGTGNEQFF. The CDR3 region has the DNA TGTGCCAGCAGCTTAACGGGGACTGGAAATGAGCAGTTCTTC.

The rearrangement joins TRBV7-9 to TRBJ2-3, with 10 bases identical to TRBD2. Unmatched junction bases numbered 11, after V lost 4 bases and J lost 10 bases. The CDR3 has 15 residues. The germline gives CDR1 SEHNR, CDR2 FQNEAQ (reference sequence). The CDR3 sequence: CASSSQWVAGGPQYF. As DNA, the CDR3 is TGTGCCAGCAGCTCACAGTGGGTAGCGGGGGGACCGCAGTATTTT.

The J gene is TRBJ2-5, the V gene TRBV28, with TRBD1 matching 7 bases. This CDR3 is built from 15 residues. Trimming took 5 bases from V and 5 from J; bases not matched to a gene: 11. Germline V lookup: CDR1 MDHEN, CDR2 SYDVKM. CDR3 sequence: CASSPAGGRMETQYF. CDR3 DNA sequence: TGTGCCAGCAGTCCTGCAGGGGGTAGGATGGAGACCCAGTACTTC.

By share of the sample, this clone is large. The chain is built from TRBV28 and TRBJ1-6; no clear D gene. This CDR3 is built from 14 residues. V was clipped by 1 base and J by 10 bases, with 11 bases between them. CDR1 and CDR2 from the germline V gene are MDHEN and SYDVKM. The CDR3 region has the DNA TGTGCCAGCAGTTTATTAGTTTCAGCCTCACCCCTCCACTTT. It encodes CASSLLVSASPLHF.

This clone came up a few times. The chain uses TRBV6-5 and TRBJ2-6, with D tentatively TRBD1 (5 bases). The CDR3 has 15 residues. Germline CDR1 and CDR2: MNHEY and SVGAGI. The germline V and J ends were trimmed by 7 bases and 0 bases, with 10 bases remaining between them. CDR3 DNA sequence: TGTGCCAGCACCATAGACAGCTCTGGGGCCAACGTCCTGACTTTC. It translates to CASTIDSSGANVLTF.

The CDR3 nucleotides are TGTGCCAGCAGCTTAGCTCGGACAGGGGTATCCCCAGAGACCCAGTACTTC. Amino acids: CASSLARTGVSPETQYF. J is TRBJ2-5 and V is TRBV7-6, with TRBD1 matching 9 bases. CDR1 and CDR2 (germline): SGHVS, FNYEAQ. The CDR3 is 17 amino acids. Unmatched junction bases numbered 9, after V lost 0 bases and J lost 4 bases.

The chain recombines TRBV11-2 with TRBJ2-5; TRBD2 is a possible D gene (6 bases). The CDR3 length is 15 residues. V was clipped by 7 bases and J by 6 bases, with 21 bases between them. Germline-derived CDR1 and CDR2 are SGHAT and FQNNGV. The CDR3 nucleotides read TGTGCCAGCAAAGGCGGGACGGACCCCATCAAGACCCAGTACTTC. Its translation is CASKGGTDPIKTQYF.

This sequence joins TRBV11-1 and TRBJ2-7; D unresolved. CDR3 length: 12 amino acids. V was cut by 1 base and J by 6 bases, with 7 bases left in between. Germline V gene sequence: CDR1 SGHAT, CDR2 FQDESV (reference sequence). The CDR3 is CASSLVHPEQYF. The CDR3 nucleotides read TGTGCCAGCAGCTTAGTACATCCCGAGCAGTACTTC. The whole variable domain, remainder taken from reference TRBV11-1 and TRBJ2-7, is EAEVAQSPRYKITEKSQAVAFWCDPISGHATLYWYRQILGQGPELLVQFQDESVVDDSQLPKDRFSAERLKGVDSTLKIQPAELGDSAMYLCASSLVHPEQYFGPGTRLTVT.

The V call is TRBV19, the J call TRBJ2-7; D remains unclear. Looked up from germline, CDR1 is LNHDA and CDR2 is SQIVND (reference sequence). CDR3 length equals 13 residues. V was pared by 9 bases and J by 0 bases, with 12 bases between. Here the CDR3 DNA reads TGTGCCAGCCTCGACGAGAGCTCCTACGAGCAGTACTTC. This gives the protein CASLDESSYEQYF.

The rearrangement links TRBV27 to TRBJ2-5; D is uncertain. Germline loops: CDR1 MNHEY, CDR2 SMNVEV (reference sequence). The V end lost 6 bases, the J end lost 2 bases, and 13 bases lay between the germline ends. CDR3 length: 14 residues. CDR3 bases: TGTGCCAGCAGGACCTCTGGCAGGCAAGAGACCCAGTACTTC. Amino acid sequence: CASRTSGRQETQYF.

A few counts support this clone. J is TRBJ2-2 and V is TRBV4-1; no definite D call. CDR1 and CDR2 (germline): MGHRA, YSYEKL. This CDR3 region has 13 residues. The V gene lost 4 bases and the J gene lost 1 base, with 4 bases spanning the gap. The CDR3 DNA reads TGCGCCAGCAGCCTAAGGAACACCGGGGAGCTGTTTTTT. Protein: CASSLRNTGELFF.

As for this clone: The junction departs from the called germline gene at one end, perhaps through a read error. The V gene is TRBV4-3, the J gene TRBJ2-2; unclear D gene. This CDR3 has 16 amino acids. The germline gives CDR1 LGHNA, CDR2 YSLEER. The CDR3 sequence is CASSQDRFLNSGELFF. The CDR3 bases are TGCGCCAGCAGCCAAGATAGATTTTTGAACTCCGGGGAGCTGTTTTTT.

This clone is hyperexpanded. The chain recombines TRBV2 with TRBJ1-1; D gene uncertain. In germline, CDR1 is SNHLY, CDR2 FYNNEI. V lost 6 bases and J lost 3, with 5 bases in between. The CDR3 is 11 residues long. This CDR3 is CASRLYTEAFF. Here the CDR3 DNA reads TGTGCCAGCAGGCTATACACTGAAGCTTTCTTT.

Details on this clone: At one end, the junction sequence differs from germline, possibly due to a read error. The gene calls are TRBV25-1 and TRBJ1-2; D unclear. The germline CDR1 and CDR2 sequences are MGHDK and SYGVNS. The CDR3 extends over 11 amino acids. Here the CDR3 DNA reads TGTGCCAGCAGTGAATATGGGCAGGTGATCTTC. Protein: CASSEYGQVIF.

This chain connects TRBV7-9 to TRBJ1-2; no clear D. Germline CDR1 is SEHNR and CDR2 is FQNEAQ (reference sequence). The CDR3 is 15 amino acids. Trimming removed 1 base at V and 1 base at J, with 10 bases between. The chain's CDR3 is CASSLDAGINYGYTF. The CDR3 bases are TGTGCCAGCAGCTTAGATGCTGGCATTAACTATGGCTACACCTTC. Full variable domain (outside the CDR3, taken from reference TRBV7-9 and TRBJ1-2): DTGVSQNPRHKITKRGQNVTFRCDPISEHNRLYWYRQTLGQGPEFLTYFQNEAQLEKSRLLSDRFSAERPKGSFSTLEIQRTEQGDSAMYLCASSLDAGINYGYTFGSGTRLTVV.

Comment on this clone: Only one base separates this from a far larger clonotype, so it likely reflects a read error. Within the sample, other DNA sequences also encode this same CDR3. The chain joins TRBV5-4 to TRBJ1-2, with D hard to call. The CDR3 is 15 residues long. Trimming shortened V by 6 bases and J by 0 bases, and 15 bases separated the two germline ends. Germline values: CDR1 SGHNT, CDR2 YYREEE (reference sequence). The DNA for the CDR3 is TGTGCCAGCAAGGAGGAGGAGTTAGCTAACTATGGCTACACCTTC. Protein product: CASKEEELANYGYTF.

The CDR3 loop is CASSLADGLGDTQYF. The DNA of the CDR3 is TGCGCCAGCAGCTTGGCCGACGGATTGGGAGATACGCAGTATTTT. The chain joins TRBV5-1 to TRBJ2-3; unclear D gene. The CDR3 totals 15 residues. V was cut by 0 bases and J by 5 bases, with 13 bases left in between. Germline loops: CDR1 SGHRS, CDR2 YFSETQ.